These 23 T cell receptor beta chains originate from one sample sequenced in a study of blood T cell repertoires in COVID-19. Data came from immunoSEQ multiplex PCR; TCRdb stores just in-frame clones and leaves some out. The data show about 130,000 clones, roughly 80% seen once. Sequencing input: PBMCs or T cells enriched from blood (not recorded which). These receptors all come from a woman in her fifties or sixties who had recovered from COVID-19.

The chain carries TRBV19 and TRBJ1-1; TRBD1 aligns across 7 bases. The junction had 3 bases not matched to a gene; V was cut back by 3 bases and J by 5 bases. This CDR3 spans 13 amino acids. The germline V gene encodes CDR1 LNHDA and CDR2 SQIVND (reference sequence). The CDR3 DNA is TGTGCCAGTAGTATCAGGGGGGAAACTGAAGCTTTCTTT. This sequence encodes CASSIRGETEAFF.

The genes are TRBV7-6 and TRBJ1-2; 8 positions agree with TRBD1. Germline CDR1 is SGHVS and CDR2 is FNYEAQ. The V gene end was trimmed by 5 bases and the J gene end by 5 bases; junction bases not matched to a gene: 7. The CDR3 extends over 14 amino acids. The CDR3 region has the DNA TGTGCCAGCAGCCCCCGGACAGGGAGGTATGGCTACACCTTC. This translates into CASSPRTGRYGYTF.

V is TRBV7-8 and J is TRBJ1-2; D remains ambiguous. Per the germline V gene, CDR1 is SGHVS and CDR2 is FQNEAQ. This CDR3 comprises 14 residues. With 5 bases removed from V and 2 bases from J, the gap between germline ends came to 12 bases. CDR3 bases: TGTGCCAGCAGCCTATCGAATCGGAACTATGGCTACACCTTC. It translates to CASSLSNRNYGYTF.

The chain has TRBV27 and TRBJ1-5; no definite D call. The V end was cut by 6 bases, the J end by 0 bases, with 18 bases between. This CDR3 has 17 residues. The germline gives CDR1 MNHEY, CDR2 SMNVEV (reference sequence). The CDR3: CASSRRLAGNSNQPQHF. CDR3 DNA sequence: TGTGCCAGCAGCCGCCGCCTAGCAGGTAATAGCAATCAGCCCCAGCATTTT.

About this clone itself: At one of its ends the junction is not consistent with the germline gene, which may arise from a read error. CDR3 amino acids: CASSIGQGFYGYTF. The CDR3 coding sequence is TGTGCCAGTAGCATAGGACAGGGATTCTATGGCTACACCTTC. The chain is built from TRBV19 and TRBJ1-2, with 8 bases lining up with TRBD1. The CDR3 runs to 14 residues. The germline V gene encodes CDR1 LNHDA and CDR2 SQIVND (reference sequence).

The CDR3 loop reads CASTESGTGINYGYTF. The CDR3 coding sequence is TGTGCCAGCACCGAATCGGGGACAGGCATTAACTATGGCTACACCTTC. The rearrangement uses TRBV28 and TRBJ1-2; 8 bases align to TRBD1. This CDR3 comprises 16 residues. The V and J ends lost 7 bases and 1 base, in that order; junction bases with no gene match: 11. CDR1 MDHEN and CDR2 SYDVKM come from the germline V gene.

The V gene is TRBV4-1, the J gene TRBJ2-5; 9 bases align to TRBD2. The V segment lost 4 bases and the J segment 2 bases; nucleotides outside the gene matches: 8. Germline V gives CDR1 MGHRA, CDR2 YSYEKL. CDR3 size: 16 residues. CDR3 loop: CASSRVARGGQETQYF. CDR3 bases: TGCGCCAGCAGCCGGGTAGCGCGGGGGGGGCAAGAGACCCAGTACTTC.

This chain joins TRBV7-2 and TRBJ1-5; D may be TRBD1 (6 bases). The germline V and J ends were trimmed by 1 base and 4 bases, with 8 bases remaining between them. This CDR3 contains 14 residues. From germline, CDR1 is SGHTA and CDR2 FQGNSA. The CDR3 region is CASSLGQGNQPQHF. CDR3 nucleotide sequence: TGTGCCAGCAGCTTAGGTCAGGGGAATCAGCCCCAGCATTTT.

This chain connects TRBV19 to TRBJ2-1, with TRBD2 matching over 7 bases. Germline V lookup: CDR1 LNHDA, CDR2 SQIVND (reference sequence). There are 13 residues in the CDR3. With V trimmed by 11 bases and J by 1 base, 5 bases remained unmatched. The chain's CDR3 is CAWGGESYNEQFF. DNA of the CDR3: TGTGCCTGGGGGGGTGAGTCCTACAATGAGCAGTTCTTC.

The rearrangement uses TRBV20-1 and TRBJ1-4; 11 bases agree with TRBD1. This CDR3 contains 18 residues. Per the germline V gene, CDR1 is DFQATT and CDR2 is SNEGSKA (reference sequence). V lost 3 bases to trimming and J lost 3 bases; unmatched junction nucleotides: 12. CDR3 region: CSASFGSGQGVANEKLFF. The CDR3, as DNA: TGCAGTGCTAGTTTTGGTTCGGGACAGGGGGTGGCTAATGAAAAACTGTTTTTT.

The chain links TRBV7-9 to TRBJ2-3; maybe TRBD1 (6 bases). Germline loops: CDR1 SEHNR, CDR2 FQNEAQ (reference sequence). Trimming pared 5 bases from V and 2 bases from J, leaving 23 bases between. The CDR3 runs 18 residues. As DNA, the CDR3 is TGTGCCAGCAGCGCCATGATTACTGGGGGCGACCCCACAGATACGCAGTATTTT. It yields the protein CASSAMITGGDPTDTQYF.

The chain couples TRBV7-8 to TRBJ1-1, with D hard to call. V was trimmed by 6 bases and J by 1 base, leaving 18 bases between them. This CDR3 region has 16 residues. Germline CDR1 reads SGHVS; CDR2 reads FQNEAQ. The CDR3 DNA reads TGTGCCAGCAGTGTTCGGAGGGCAGTCAGGAACACTGAAGCTTTCTTT. It is translated as CASSVRRAVRNTEAFF.

This sequence joins TRBV7-6 and TRBJ1-1, with D perhaps TRBD1 (6 bases). Trimming removed 6 bases at V and 3 bases at J, with 11 bases between. Per germline, CDR1 SGHVS and CDR2 FNYEAQ. This CDR3 has 13 residues. The CDR3 nucleotides read TGTGCCAGCAGAGGACAGCTGGACACTGAAGCTTTCTTT. It is translated as CASRGQLDTEAFF. Full variable domain (remainder filled in from reference TRBV7-6 and TRBJ1-1): GAGVSQSPRYKVTKRGQDVALRCDPISGHVSLYWYRQALGQGPEFLTYFNYEAQQDKSGLPNDRFSAERPEGSISTLTIQRTEQRDSAMYRCASRGQLDTEAFFGQGTRLTVV.

This clone appeared a single time. The V gene is TRBV6-4, the J gene TRBJ1-6, with D perhaps TRBD1 (6 bases). The CDR3 is 19 amino acids. V was clipped by 2 bases and J by 4 bases, with 21 bases between them. The germline V gene encodes CDR1 MRHNA and CDR2 SNTAGT. The CDR3 sequence: CASSDTLLVTGLYNSPLHF. CDR3 nucleotides: TGTGCCAGCAGTGACACGCTATTGGTCACAGGGCTGTATAATTCACCCCTCCACTTT.

The rearrangement links TRBV29-1 to TRBJ2-5, with TRBD2 identical over 7 bases. The CDR3 is made up of 14 amino acids. The V and J ends lost 6 bases and 4 bases, in that order; junction bases with no gene match: 11. CDR1 and CDR2 (germline): SQVTM, ANQGSEA. CDR3 in DNA: TGCAGCGTGATGCACGGGGGGAGTGGAGAGACCCAGTACTTC. It codes for CSVMHGGSGETQYF.

This rearrangement joins TRBV4-1 to TRBJ2-5, with 12 bases fitting TRBD2. This CDR3 contains 14 residues. Germline V gene lookup returns CDR1 MGHRA and CDR2 YSYEKL. After removal of 0 bases from V and 12 bases from J, the junction contained 5 bases not matched to a gene. The chain's CDR3 is CASSQDGLAGPKYF. The CDR3 DNA is TGCGCCAGCAGCCAAGATGGACTAGCGGGGCCCAAGTACTTC.

This clone was seen just once. This chain uses TRBV2 with TRBJ1-2, with 9 bases lining up with TRBD1. This CDR3 comprises 16 residues. V lost 0 bases to trimming and J lost 0 bases; unmatched junction nucleotides: 2. CDR1 and CDR2 from the germline V gene are SNHLY and FYNNEI. CDR3 protein: CASSEAGQGPNYGYTF. CDR3 nucleotide sequence: TGTGCCAGCAGTGAAGCGGGACAGGGACCTAACTATGGCTACACCTTC.

This chain joins TRBV4-2 and TRBJ2-1; 8 bases align to TRBD1. The germline V gene encodes CDR1 LGHNA and CDR2 YNFKEQ. The V and J ends lost 2 bases and 0 bases, in that order; junction bases with no gene match: 6. The CDR3 has 17 amino acids. CDR3 residues: CASSQPRRGLSYNEQFF. The CDR3 DNA reads TGTGCCAGCAGCCAACCACGCAGGGGGCTCTCCTACAATGAGCAGTTCTTC.

The chain carries TRBV30 and TRBJ1-6, with 12 bases fitting TRBD1. V trimming: 2 bases; J trimming: 10 bases; junction bases outside the gene matches: 6. Germline CDR1 is GTSNPN and CDR2 is SVGIG (reference sequence). The CDR3 totals 15 residues. The CDR3 loop reads CAWSFSGTGGSPLHF. The CDR3 coding sequence is TGTGCCTGGAGTTTCTCCGGGACAGGGGGCTCACCCCTCCACTTT.

The chain uses TRBV4-2 and TRBJ2-5; 9 positions agree with TRBD2. Germline trimming cut 0 bases from V and 7 bases from J; bases unmatched to any gene: 6. CDR3 size: 15 residues. CDR1 and CDR2 (germline): LGHNA, YNFKEQ. The CDR3 region has the DNA TGTGCCAGCAGCCAAGAGGCGGGGGGGCCCGGGACCCAGTACTTC. Encoded protein: CASSQEAGGPGTQYF.

The chain couples TRBV5-4 to TRBJ2-7; 8 bases map to TRBD1. The CDR3 runs 15 residues. CDR1 and CDR2 (germline): SGHNT, YYREEE (reference sequence). V trimming: 4 bases; J trimming: 2 bases; junction bases outside the gene matches: 8. The CDR3 here is CASSPGGQEPYEQYF. Here the CDR3 DNA reads TGTGCCAGCAGCCCCGGGGGACAGGAGCCCTACGAGCAGTACTTC.

This chain links TRBV9 with TRBJ1-4; 10 nucleotides align to TRBD1. The CDR3 loop spans 15 amino acids. Germline CDR1 reads SGDLS; CDR2 reads YYNGEE. V lost 0 bases to trimming and J lost 8 bases; unmatched junction nucleotides: 4. The CDR3 protein is CASSVGKGQGEKLFF. CDR3 bases: TGTGCCAGCAGCGTAGGAAAGGGACAGGGGGAAAAACTGTTTTTT.

The CDR3 DNA reads as TGTGCCAGCAGCTCAACGGGACTAAACTACGAGCAGTACGTC. It encodes CASSSTGLNYEQYV. The chain is built from TRBV7-9 and TRBJ2-7; 7 bases match TRBD2. CDR1 and CDR2 (germline): SEHNR, FQNEAQ (reference sequence). The V gene end was trimmed by 4 bases and the J gene end by 3 bases; junction bases not matched to a gene: 6. This CDR3 spans 14 amino acids.